One and the same sample provided the 17 T cell receptor beta chains below, sequenced in a study of T cells expressing NK-cell markers. TCRdb reprocessed the 5' RACE reads, with one entry per CDR3 protein and no DNA. The table counts about 120,000 distinct CDR3 sequences; less than 20% lies in the top ten. Sequences were obtained from blood T cells: a sorted CD56 or NKG2C T cell subset, CD4+ or CD8+ T cells, or bulk PBMC T cells (not recorded which). The receptors stem from a woman aged 18 to 69 in good health.

V usage is TRBV27 and J usage is TRBJ1-5; there is no DNA to check the TCRdb D call of TRBD1. CDR3 size: 12 residues. Germline CDR1 is MNHEY and CDR2 is SMNVEV (reference sequence). The chain's CDR3 is CASSRAGQPQHF.

J is TRBJ2-7 and V is TRBV6-5. CDR3 length equals 14 residues. Germline V gene lookup returns CDR1 MNHEY and CDR2 SVGAGI. Here the CDR3 reads CASSYTHGAYEQYF.

CDR3 sequence reads: CASSSPTSGQETQYF. This chain connects TRBV12-3 or TRBV12-4 to TRBJ2-5; the TCRdb call, TRBD2, lacks DNA for checking. There are 15 residues in the CDR3.

The chain is built from TRBV3-1 and TRBJ1-2. This CDR3 spans 12 amino acids. The germline V gene encodes CDR1 LGHDT and CDR2 YNNKEL (reference sequence). The CDR3 region is CASSQGSLSYTF.

The gene calls are TRBV5-1 and TRBJ2-5; the TCRdb call, TRBD1, lacks DNA for checking. The CDR3 is 16 amino acids. Germline V CDR1 and CDR2: SGHRS, YFSETQ. The CDR3 here is CASSPYETGVRETQYF.

V and J are TRBV12-3 or TRBV12-4 and TRBJ2-3; TCRdb lists TRBD1, though no DNA is available to test this call. This CDR3 has 15 residues. CDR3 amino acids: CASSLLGGAADTQYF.

This chain joins TRBV29-1 and TRBJ2-5. Per the germline V gene, CDR1 is SQVTM and CDR2 is ANQGSEA. This CDR3 is 13 amino acids long. The CDR3 loop is CSVEPVLQETQYF.

Here the CDR3 reads CASSEALHEQYF. The chain carries TRBV6-1 and TRBJ2-7. The CDR3 totals 12 residues. Germline values: CDR1 MNHNS, CDR2 SASEGT.

J is TRBJ2-7 and V is TRBV29-1. The CDR3 runs to 13 residues. The germline V gene has CDR1 SQVTM and CDR2 ANQGSEA. The CDR3 region is CSVEVGKTYEQYF.

This CDR3 reads CAWRPRVYNEQFF. The chain employs TRBV30 and TRBJ2-1; no DNA is available, so the TRBD1 call from TCRdb remains unchecked. CDR1 and CDR2 (germline): GTSNPN, SVGIG (reference sequence). This CDR3 region has 13 residues.

The chain uses TRBV5-5 and TRBJ1-2. The germline CDR1 and CDR2 sequences are SGHKS and YYEKEE (reference sequence). The CDR3 has 13 residues. This chain's CDR3 is CASSLDRGYGYTF. Drawing the rest from reference TRBV5-5 and TRBJ1-2, the complete variable domain is DAGVTQSPTHLIKTRGQQVTLRCSPISGHKSVSWYQQVLGQGPQFIFQYYEKEERGRGNFPDRFSARQFPNYSSELNVNALLLGDSALYLCASSLDRGYGYTFGSGTRLTVV.

CDR3 sequence: CAWTREGQWGTQYF. The V call is TRBV30, the J call TRBJ2-5; TCRdb designates TRBD1, a call that cannot be tested without DNA. The length of the CDR3 is 14 residues. Germline values: CDR1 GTSNPN, CDR2 SVGIG (reference sequence).

The rearrangement uses TRBV29-1 and TRBJ1-1. Germline CDR1 reads SQVTM; CDR2 reads ANQGSEA. The CDR3 has 11 amino acids. CDR3 amino acids: CSVDQNTEAFF.

The chain uses TRBV4-3 and TRBJ1-5. Germline values: CDR1 LGHNA, CDR2 YSLEER. The CDR3 consists of 17 residues. The CDR3 region is CASSQDPGPQRDQTQHF.

The chain recombines TRBV6-1 with TRBJ1-1. CDR1 and CDR2 (germline): MNHNS, SASEGT. The CDR3 runs to 13 residues. CDR3 region: CASSEAMNTEAFF.

The V and J genes are TRBV27 and TRBJ2-2; lacking DNA, the TRBD1 call made by TCRdb goes unchecked. The CDR3 covers 14 residues. Germline lookup yields CDR1 MNHEY and CDR2 SMNVEV (reference sequence). CDR3 residues: CASSLPRGTGELFF.

V is TRBV12-3 or TRBV12-4 and J is TRBJ1-2; the TCRdb D gene call, TRBD1, has no DNA to confirm it. The CDR3 has 15 residues. The CDR3 sequence: CASSAPTGGLGGYTF.